The entry that follows covers one T cell receptor beta chain sequence. Germline CDR1 SQVTM, CDR2 ANQGSEA. This CDR3 has 13 residues. V gave up 4 bases and J gave up 8 bases; unmatched junction bases: 10. The data derive from a study of blood T cell repertoires in COVID-19. Study background: Samples of COVID-19 (acute and convalescent) were obtained from the United States, Italy and Spain. Nucleic acid was either cDNA or gDNA, and it came from T cells, B-cell-depleted T cells, or PBMCs.

Per the authors' pipeline: Amplification with reference gene primers provided the estimates of nucleated cell counts. Sequencing used immunoSEQ multiplex PCR; TCRdb keeps in-frame clones, though not all of them. V, J and clone size are those of that table, while D and trimming were read from the DNA. The profile shows about 260,000 clones, more than 85% of them singletons. The material sequenced was peripheral blood. The genes are TRBV29-1 and TRBJ1-2; TRBD1 agrees at 7 bases. This TCR was recovered from a man in his late teens or twenties with active or convalescent COVID-19. The DNA of the CDR3 is TGCAGCGTTGGACCACAGGGGCCTCGAGGCTACACCTTC. Its translation: CSVGPQGPRGYTF. Together with reference TRBV29-1 and TRBJ1-2, the CDR3 gives the full variable domain: SAVISQKPSRDICQRGTSLTIQCQVDSQVTMMFWYRQQPGQSLTLIATANQGSEATYESGFVIDKFPISRPNLTFSTLTVSNMSPEDSSIYLCSVGPQGPRGYTFGSGTRLTVV.